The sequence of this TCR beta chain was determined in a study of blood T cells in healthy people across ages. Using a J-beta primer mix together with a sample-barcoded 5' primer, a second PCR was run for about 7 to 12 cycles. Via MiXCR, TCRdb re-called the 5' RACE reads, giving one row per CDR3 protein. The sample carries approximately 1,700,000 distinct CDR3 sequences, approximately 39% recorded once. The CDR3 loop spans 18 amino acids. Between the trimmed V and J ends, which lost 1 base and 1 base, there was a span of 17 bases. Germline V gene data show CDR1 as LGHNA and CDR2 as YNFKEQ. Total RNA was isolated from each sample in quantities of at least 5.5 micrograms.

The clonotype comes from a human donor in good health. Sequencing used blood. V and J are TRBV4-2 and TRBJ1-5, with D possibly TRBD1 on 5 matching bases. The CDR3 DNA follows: TGTGCCAGCAGCCAAGCCCCCGGGGGATCCTCGAGCAATCAGCCCCAGCATTTT. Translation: CASSQAPGGSSSNQPQHF.